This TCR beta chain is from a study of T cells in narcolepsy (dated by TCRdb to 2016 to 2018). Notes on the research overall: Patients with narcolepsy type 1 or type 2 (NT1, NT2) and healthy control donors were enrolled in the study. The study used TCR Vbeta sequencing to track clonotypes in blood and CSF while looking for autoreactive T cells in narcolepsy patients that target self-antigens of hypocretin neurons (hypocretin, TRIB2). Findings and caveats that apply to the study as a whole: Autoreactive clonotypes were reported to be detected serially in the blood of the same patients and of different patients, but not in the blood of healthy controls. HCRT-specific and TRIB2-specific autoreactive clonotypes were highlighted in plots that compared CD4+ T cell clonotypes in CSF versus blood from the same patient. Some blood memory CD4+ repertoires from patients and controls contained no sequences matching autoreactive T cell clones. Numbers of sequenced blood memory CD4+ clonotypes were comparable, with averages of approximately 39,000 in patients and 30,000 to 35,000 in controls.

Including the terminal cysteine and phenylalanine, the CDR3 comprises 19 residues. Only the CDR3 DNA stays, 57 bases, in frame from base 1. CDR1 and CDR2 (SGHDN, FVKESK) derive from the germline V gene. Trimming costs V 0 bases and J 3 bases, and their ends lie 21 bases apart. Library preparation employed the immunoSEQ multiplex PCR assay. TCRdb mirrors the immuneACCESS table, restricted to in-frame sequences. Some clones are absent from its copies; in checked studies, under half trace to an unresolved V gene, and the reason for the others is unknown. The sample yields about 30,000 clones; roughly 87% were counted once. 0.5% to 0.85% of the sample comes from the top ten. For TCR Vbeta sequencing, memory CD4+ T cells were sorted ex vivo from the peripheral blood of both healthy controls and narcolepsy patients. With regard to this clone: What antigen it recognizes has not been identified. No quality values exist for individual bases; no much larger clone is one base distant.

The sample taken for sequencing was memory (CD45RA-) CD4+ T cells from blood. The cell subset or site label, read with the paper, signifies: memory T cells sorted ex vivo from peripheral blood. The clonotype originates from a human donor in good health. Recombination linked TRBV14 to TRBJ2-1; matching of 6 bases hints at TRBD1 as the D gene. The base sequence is TGTGCCAGCAGCCAAGATGTGATCGGGCAGGGGCCTAACTACAATGAGCAGTTCTTC. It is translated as CASSQDVIGQGPNYNEQFF. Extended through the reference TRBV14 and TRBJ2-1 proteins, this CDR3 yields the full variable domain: EAGVTQFPSHSVIEKGQTVTLRCDPISGHDNLYWYRRVMGKEIKFLLHFVKESKQDESGMPNNRFLAERTGGTYSTLKVQPAELEDSGVYFCASSQDVIGQGPNYNEQFFGPGTRLTVL.